Following are 10 T cell receptor beta chains from one sample sequenced in a study of OX40 agonist ivuxolimab in advanced cancers. The repertoire was sequenced with immunoSEQ multiplex PCR; TCRdb's copy has only in-frame clones and lacks some. The sample lists about 58,000 clones, approximately 86% seen once, with roughly 1% in the top ten. The sample consisted of CD4+ or CD8+ T cells sorted from blood, taken in a trial of the OX40 agonist ivuxolimab. The receptors here all came from an adult with an advanced solid tumor such as melanoma, head and neck, liver or kidney cancer.

As for this clone: The same CDR3 also results from other DNA sequences found in this sample. This chain links TRBV5-1 with TRBJ1-4; D gene uncertain. Germline assignment: CDR1 SGHRS and CDR2 YFSETQ. V lost 2 bases and J 5 bases, leaving 7 bases between the germline ends. CDR3 size: 13 residues. The CDR3 DNA is TGCGCCAGCAGCTTCAGGACCAATGAAAAACTGTTTTTT. Encoded protein: CASSFRTNEKLFF.

Only one count was recorded for this clone. CDR3 nucleotides: TGTGCCAGCAGTCTAGCCAGACAGAACGAGCAGTACTTC. Translation: CASSLARQNEQYF. This chain links TRBV6-1 with TRBJ2-7; D tentatively reads TRBD1 or TRBD2 (5 bases each). Between the trimmed V and J ends, which lost 5 bases and 5 bases, there was a span of 13 bases. The V gene's germline CDR1 is MNHNS and CDR2 SASEGT. This CDR3 region has 13 residues.

The chain recombines TRBV6-1 with TRBJ1-3, with D possibly matching TRBD1 (6 bases). CDR1 is MNHNS, CDR2 SASEGT, per germline. The CDR3 extends over 14 amino acids. V shed 6 bases and J shed 4 bases, with 13 bases lying between them. Here the CDR3 reads CASSAGATGNTIYF. The CDR3 bases are TGTGCCAGCAGCGCAGGGGCAACGGGAAACACCATATATTTT.

V is TRBV5-5 and J is TRBJ2-7; 8 bases fit TRBD1. CDR1 SGHKS and CDR2 YYEKEE come from the germline V gene (reference sequence). V lost 4 bases to trimming and J lost 2 bases; unmatched junction nucleotides: 8. The CDR3 is 15 residues long. This CDR3 is CASSPGQGRAYEQYF. CDR3 nucleotide sequence: TGTGCCAGCAGCCCCGGACAGGGAAGGGCCTACGAGCAGTACTTC. Full variable domain (outside the CDR3, taken from reference TRBV5-5 and TRBJ2-7): DAGVTQSPTHLIKTRGQQVTLRCSPISGHKSVSWYQQVLGQGPQFIFQYYEKEERGRGNFPDRFSARQFPNYSSELNVNALLLGDSALYLCASSPGQGRAYEQYFGPGTRLTVT.

The chain carries TRBV10-3 and TRBJ1-3; D uncertain. V was pared by 10 bases and J by 1 base, with 14 bases between. CDR3 size: 14 residues. The germline V gene has CDR1 ENHRY and CDR2 SYGVKD. CDR3 DNA: TGTGCCACGGCAAGAGGTGATTCTGGAAACACCATATATTTT. Protein: CATARGDSGNTIYF.

V and J are TRBV6-1 and TRBJ2-7, with D unresolved. CDR1 and CDR2 (germline): MNHNS, SASEGT. This CDR3 comprises 14 residues. The V end was cut by 2 bases, the J end by 8 bases, with 16 bases between. The CDR3 sequence: CASSEPGPSTKQYF. The CDR3 DNA follows: TGTGCCAGCAGTGAACCTGGGCCTTCTACGAAGCAGTACTTC.

V is TRBV5-4 and J is TRBJ2-5; 10 bases map to TRBD1. V lost 6 bases, J lost 4 bases, and 9 bases stayed unmatched. The CDR3 length is 15 residues. Germline V gene lookup returns CDR1 SGHNT and CDR2 YYREEE (reference sequence). CDR3 sequence (DNA): TGTGCCAGCAAAATTAAGGGACAGGGGAGAGAGACCCAGTACTTC. Translating it yields CASKIKGQGRETQYF.

The CDR3 here is CSGKGITNEKLFF. Written as DNA, the CDR3 is TGCAGCGGCAAAGGGATAACTAATGAAAAACTGTTTTTT. J is TRBJ1-4 and V is TRBV29-1; D is unresolved. V was shortened by 7 bases and J by 1 base, with 10 bases between the two germline ends. In germline, CDR1 is SQVTM, CDR2 ANQGSEA. The CDR3 is 13 amino acids.

Only a few counts were recorded for this clone. The chain employs TRBV5-4 and TRBJ2-1; TRBD1 matches at 10 bases. Trimming removed 0 bases from V and 6 bases from J; junction bases left unmatched: 6. CDR3 length: 16 amino acids. Germline V lookup: CDR1 SGHNT, CDR2 YYREEE (reference sequence). CDR3 coding DNA: TGTGCCAGCAGCTTGGCCGGGACAGGGGTATCCAATGAGCAGTTCTTC. It codes for CASSLAGTGVSNEQFF.

The chain couples TRBV18 to TRBJ1-5; TRBD1 matches 10 bases. CDR3 length equals 15 residues. Germline-derived CDR1 and CDR2 are KGHSH and LQKENI. With 5 bases clipped from V and 2 bases from J, the junction kept 3 bases outside the gene matches. For the CDR3, the DNA is TGTGCCAGCTCAGGGACAGGGGAAGGCAATCAGCCCCAGCATTTT. Translating gives CASSGTGEGNQPQHF.